Shown below are 16 T cell receptor beta chains from a single sample sequenced in a study of T cell responses to AZD1222 COVID-19 vaccine. TCRdb's table, derived via immunoSEQ multiplex PCR, lists solely in-frame clones and lacks some. This sample has approximately 91,000 clones, with 75% to 95% found just once. Sequenced here: peripheral blood, sampled 28 days after the second AZD1222 dose. The source is an adult who received the AZD1222 COVID-19 vaccine.

The V call is TRBV5-6, the J call TRBJ2-7, with 14 nucleotides matching TRBD2. V gave up 4 bases and J gave up 1 base; unmatched junction bases: 4. The germline V gene has CDR1 SGHDT and CDR2 YYEEEE. This CDR3 spans 16 amino acids. The CDR3 is CASSRTSGRFSYEQYF. DNA of the CDR3: TGTGCCAGCAGCAGGACTAGCGGGAGGTTTTCCTACGAGCAGTACTTC.

V is TRBV9 and J is TRBJ1-2; 9 bases line up with TRBD1. The CDR3 consists of 14 residues. Germline values: CDR1 SGDLS, CDR2 YYNGEE. With V trimmed by 4 bases and J by 5 bases, 6 bases remained unmatched. Here the CDR3 reads CASSSQDRGYGYTF. The CDR3 nucleotides are TGTGCCAGCAGCTCCCAGGACAGGGGTTATGGCTACACCTTC.

The J gene is TRBJ2-7, the V gene TRBV4-1, with 9 bases lining up with TRBD1. Trimming removed 0 bases from V and 4 bases from J; junction bases left unmatched: 7. Germline CDR1 and CDR2: MGHRA and YSYEKL. This CDR3 is 16 amino acids long. CDR3 DNA sequence: TGCGCCAGCAGCCAAGAGGAAACAGGGGGCATATACGAGCAGTACTTC. Its protein is CASSQEETGGIYEQYF.

V usage is TRBV27 and J usage is TRBJ2-7; D assignment may be TRBD1 or TRBD2 (5 bases each). This CDR3 spans 15 amino acids. The V end lost 4 bases, the J end lost 6 bases, and 19 bases lay between the germline ends. The germline V gene encodes CDR1 MNHEY and CDR2 SMNVEV (reference sequence). CDR3 sequence reads: CASSSIGDGRGEQYF. The CDR3 DNA follows: TGTGCCAGCAGTTCCATAGGGGACGGACGGGGCGAGCAGTACTTC.

The genes are TRBV28 and TRBJ1-5; weak D call: TRBD1 (5 bases). The CDR3 runs to 15 residues. V gave up 1 base and J gave up 3 bases, with 10 bases separating them. Germline V gene data show CDR1 as MDHEN and CDR2 as SYDVKM. The CDR3, as DNA: TGTGCCAGCAGTTTATTGGCGGGGGACAATCAGCCCCAGCATTTT. It is translated as CASSLLAGDNQPQHF. Full variable domain (outside the CDR3, taken from reference TRBV28 and TRBJ1-5): DVKVTQSSRYLVKRTGEKVFLECVQDMDHENMFWYRQDPGLGLRLIYFSYDVKMKEKGDIPEGYSVSREKKERFSLILESASTNQTSMYLCASSLLAGDNQPQHFGDGTRLSIL.

The chain links TRBV27 to TRBJ2-7, with 7 bases identical to TRBD2. The J segment lost 4 bases and the V segment lost 2 bases, leaving 5 bases of the junction unmatched. CDR3 length equals 14 residues. Germline V lookup: CDR1 MNHEY, CDR2 SMNVEV (reference sequence). For the CDR3, the DNA is TGTGCCAGCAGTTTAGCGGGAGAAGGGTACGAGCAGTACTTC. Its protein is CASSLAGEGYEQYF.

J is TRBJ2-5 and V is TRBV2, with TRBD1 matching over 8 bases. V gave up 5 bases and J gave up 1 base; unmatched junction bases: 6. The CDR3 covers 15 residues. Per germline, CDR1 SNHLY and CDR2 FYNNEI. CDR3 sequence: CASSSDRGPQETQYF. The CDR3 DNA is TGTGCCAGCAGTTCCGACAGGGGCCCCCAAGAGACCCAGTACTTC.

In DNA form, the CDR3 reads TGTGCTAGTGGTTTGGTAGTTCTAGCGGGCAATGAGCAGTTCTTC. Translation gives CASGLVVLAGNEQFF. The rearrangement links TRBV12-5 to TRBJ2-1; TRBD2 matches 8 bases. The V and J ends lost 0 bases and 6 bases, in that order; junction bases with no gene match: 4. Germline CDR1 LGHNT, CDR2 FRNRAP. The CDR3 runs to 15 residues.

This clone was seen only a few times. This chain connects TRBV2 to TRBJ1-2; 10 bases agree with TRBD1. The CDR3 sequence is 12 residues long. V dropped 8 bases and J dropped 6; count of bases not matched to a gene: 3. Germline CDR1 SNHLY, CDR2 FYNNEI. The CDR3 spells CASGQGGDGYTF. The CDR3 nucleotides are TGTGCCAGCGGACAGGGGGGGGATGGCTACACCTTC.

The V call is TRBV7-9, the J call TRBJ2-7; D is possibly TRBD2 (5 bases). This CDR3 comprises 15 residues. Per the germline V gene, CDR1 is SEHNR and CDR2 is FQNEAQ (reference sequence). Trimming shortened V by 1 base and J by 1 base, and 11 bases separated the two germline ends. CDR3 in amino acids: CASSLEFEGSYEQYF. The DNA of the CDR3 is TGTGCCAGCAGCTTAGAATTTGAGGGTTCCTACGAGCAGTACTTC.

The rearrangement joins TRBV7-2 to TRBJ1-6; 10 bases match TRBD1. Germline CDR1 reads SGHTA; CDR2 reads FQGNSA. J gave up 11 bases and V 6 bases, and 13 bases lay outside the gene matches. The length of the CDR3 is 16 residues. CDR3: CASSREPGQGSTPLHF. CDR3 nucleotides: TGTGCCAGCAGTCGAGAACCGGGACAGGGGAGTACACCCCTCCACTTT.

This clone came up once. In DNA form, the CDR3 reads TGTGCCAGCAGCCTAATAAGAGATACGCAGTATTTT. This encodes CASSLIRDTQYF. V gene TRBV7-2 combines with J gene TRBJ2-3; D unclear. The germline V and J ends were trimmed by 5 bases and 5 bases, with 8 bases remaining between them. CDR1 and CDR2 (germline): SGHTA, FQGNSA. This CDR3 has 12 amino acids.

This chain uses TRBV3-1 (or the pseudogene TRBV3-2) with TRBJ1-2; D is ambiguous. The CDR3 consists of 13 residues. Trimming took off 8 bases at V and 1 base at J, with 11 bases between the two ends. The V gene's germline CDR1 is LGHDT and CDR2 YNNKEL (reference sequence). The CDR3 DNA sequence: TGTGCCAGCCCCGAGAGCTTTAACTATGGCTACACCTTC. It encodes CASPESFNYGYTF.

V and J are TRBV5-4 and TRBJ2-3; TRBD2 aligns across 10 bases. CDR3 length: 17 residues. Trimming took 4 bases from V and 0 from J; bases not matched to a gene: 8. Germline V gene sequence: CDR1 SGHNT, CDR2 YYREEE (reference sequence). CDR3 DNA: TGTGCCAGCAGCCGGACTAGCGGACTGACAAGCACAGATACGCAGTATTTT. Its translation: CASSRTSGLTSTDTQYF.

This rearrangement joins TRBV14 to TRBJ2-5; weak D call: TRBD2 (5 bases). Germline CDR1 reads SGHDN; CDR2 reads FVKESK. The CDR3 extends over 16 amino acids. V shed 1 base and J shed 1 base, with 13 bases lying between them. The CDR3, as DNA: TGTGCCAGCAGCCAAGGATCGAGCGGAGTCCAAGAGACCCAGTACTTC. It encodes CASSQGSSGVQETQYF.

The chain joins TRBV7-2 to TRBJ1-2; maybe TRBD1 (5 bases). The CDR3 covers 15 residues. V was shortened by 2 bases and J by 4 bases, with 14 bases between the two germline ends. Germline V gene lookup returns CDR1 SGHTA and CDR2 FQGNSA. Written as DNA, the CDR3 is TGTGCCAGCAGCTTAAGGTCAGGGAACAGCTATGGCTACACCTTC. Protein product: CASSLRSGNSYGYTF. The whole variable domain, remainder taken from reference TRBV7-2 and TRBJ1-2, is GAGVSQSPSNKVTEKGKDVELRCDPISGHTALYWYRQSLGQGLEFLIYFQGNSAPDKSGLPSDRFSAERTGGSVSTLTIQRTQQEDSAVYLCASSLRSGNSYGYTFGSGTRLTVV.